The source of this T cell receptor (beta chain) is a study of blood T cell repertoires in COVID-19. The germline gives CDR1 DFQATT, CDR2 SNEGSKA (reference sequence). The CDR3 is made up of 14 amino acids. Trimming cost V 3 bases and J 1 base, with 10 bases left between them. The sample holds a few counts of this clone. TCRdb keeps only in-frame clones here, not all; method: immunoSEQ multiplex PCR. The data show roughly 250,000 clones, about 88% seen once. This receptor was taken from a woman in her forties who had recovered from COVID-19. This chain uses TRBV20-1 with TRBJ1-5, with D possibly TRBD1 on 6 matching bases. Specimen: peripheral blood. CDR3 bases: TGCAGTGCTAGTCCTGGACAGAGCAATCAGCCCCAGCATTTT. This gives the protein CSASPGQSNQPQHF.